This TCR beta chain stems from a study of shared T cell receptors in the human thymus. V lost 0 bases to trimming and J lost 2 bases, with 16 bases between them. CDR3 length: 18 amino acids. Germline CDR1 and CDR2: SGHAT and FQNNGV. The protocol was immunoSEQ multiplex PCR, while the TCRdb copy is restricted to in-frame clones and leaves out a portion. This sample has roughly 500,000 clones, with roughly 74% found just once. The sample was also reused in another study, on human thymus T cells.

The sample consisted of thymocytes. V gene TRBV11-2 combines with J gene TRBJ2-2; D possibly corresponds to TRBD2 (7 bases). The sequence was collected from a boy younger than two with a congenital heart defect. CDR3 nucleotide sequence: TGTGCCAGCAGCTTAGAGGGGGGGGGCGGAACCAACACCGGGGAGCTGTTTTTT. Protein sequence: CASSLEGGGGTNTGELFF.